This paragraph covers one T cell receptor beta chain sequence. This clonotype was detected a few times. This clone's antigen is unknown. The record has no base qualities; no much larger clone is one base away. The data originate from a study of identical twins (TCRdb year 2016). Regarding the complete study: The study deep-sequenced TCR alpha and beta repertoires from monozygotic twins, unrelated adults of various ages and cord blood to test whether fetal clonotypes persist. Replicate twin experiments were performed at different times using different library preparation protocols to rule out contamination. Overall study results and their limits: Compared with coincidental sharing between unrelated individuals, an excess of low generation-probability sequences was observed among out-of-frame TCR alpha sequences shared between twins. Fewer insertions were carried by abundant cord blood beta clonotypes, a similar but weaker trend appeared in young adult naive repertoires, and no such trend appeared in memory repertoires. The excess sharing between twins in beta out-of-frame sequences was weaker because fewer shared sequences reduced the signal-to-noise ratio. Because the same donors could not be followed over many years, the conclusions depended on cross-sectional statistical analysis. Zero-insertion analyses could be partly confounded by invariant T cells such as MAIT and iNKT, though diverse VJ usage argued against such confounding for most clonotypes. Recombination models systematically underestimated out-of-frame TCR alpha sharing in monozygotic twins but agreed with sharing between unrelated individuals.

The library was obtained by 5' RACE. TCRdb lists the instrument as Illumina HiSeq 2000. A universal primer binding site was introduced by template switching, and a unique molecular identifier was present in the final cDNA, enabling accurate counting of TCR cDNA molecules. Specific primers in the conserved constant-segment region were used to synthesize first-strand cDNA for TCR alpha and beta chains. Each cDNA library was double barcoded, with a SMART-Mk sample barcode plus Illumina barcodes, to control for contamination. TruSeq adapter sequences and Illumina sample barcodes were added in two successive PCR steps. The Illumina HiSeq platform was used with custom primers to sequence TCR alpha and beta cDNA libraries. On the study's bioinformatics: Unique molecular identifiers were extracted from raw reads with MiGEC, and CDR3 positions were determined with MiXCR. Recombination models were inferred per individual with the repgenHMM and IGoR tools using an EM algorithm. The tcR package in R was used for shared clonotype analysis, with sharing normalized by the product of cloneset sizes. To study raw recombination without the effects of thymic and clonal selection, out-of-frame nonproductive sequences were analyzed. TCRdb ran its own pipeline on the public reads, namely fastp trimming at Q25 and MiXCR clone calling, and kept in-frame beta chains. For every CDR3 protein sequence, its rows merge into one entry that carries the most common genes and DNA. The V and J calls here are based on TCRdb, not the publication. The sample table lists 1.5 million to 2 million distinct CDR3 sequences, under 35% of them with a count of one. The ten most abundant clones make up 0.25% to 0.3% of the sample.

CDR1 is given as MNHNY and CDR2 as SVGAGI, both from the germline V gene (reference sequence). V is pared back by 3 bases and J by 4 bases, with 12 bases lying between the germline termini. The CDR3 has 14 amino acids, counting the end cysteine and phenylalanine. The DNA shown is the 42-base CDR3, in frame from base 1. Every donor was a healthy Caucasian. The sequence was collected from a newborn girl in good health. The chain links TRBV6-6 with TRBJ1-2, with the D gene not confidently named. The sample consisted of cord blood. The CDR3 here reads CASSYDGPSYGYTF. The nucleotide sequence is TGTGCCAGCAGTTATGACGGGCCGTCCTATGGCTACACCTTC.